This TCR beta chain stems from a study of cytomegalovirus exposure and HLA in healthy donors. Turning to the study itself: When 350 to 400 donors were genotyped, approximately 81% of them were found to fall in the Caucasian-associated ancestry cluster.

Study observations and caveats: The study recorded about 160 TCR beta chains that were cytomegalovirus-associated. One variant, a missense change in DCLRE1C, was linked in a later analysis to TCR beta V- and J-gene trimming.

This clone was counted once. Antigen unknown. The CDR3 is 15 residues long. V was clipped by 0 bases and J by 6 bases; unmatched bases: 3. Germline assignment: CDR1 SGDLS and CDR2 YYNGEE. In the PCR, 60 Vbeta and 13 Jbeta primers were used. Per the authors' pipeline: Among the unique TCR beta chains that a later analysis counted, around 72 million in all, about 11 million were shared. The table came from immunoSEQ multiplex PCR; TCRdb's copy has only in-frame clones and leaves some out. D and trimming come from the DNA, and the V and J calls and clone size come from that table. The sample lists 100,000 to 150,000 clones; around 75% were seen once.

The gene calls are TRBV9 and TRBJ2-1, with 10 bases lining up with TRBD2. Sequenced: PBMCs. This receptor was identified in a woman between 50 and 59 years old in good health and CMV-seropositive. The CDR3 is CASSVGLAGPNEQFF. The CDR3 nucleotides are TGTGCCAGCAGCGTAGGACTAGCGGGCCCCAATGAGCAGTTCTTC.